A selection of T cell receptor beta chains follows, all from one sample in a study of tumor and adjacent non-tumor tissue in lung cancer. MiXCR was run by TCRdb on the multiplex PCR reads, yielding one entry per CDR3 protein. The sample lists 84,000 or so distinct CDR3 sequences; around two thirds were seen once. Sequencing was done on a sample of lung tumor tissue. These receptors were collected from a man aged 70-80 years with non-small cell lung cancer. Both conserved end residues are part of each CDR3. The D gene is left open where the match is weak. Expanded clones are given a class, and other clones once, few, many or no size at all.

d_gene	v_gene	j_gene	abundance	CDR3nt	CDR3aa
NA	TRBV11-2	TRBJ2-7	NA	TGTGCCTGCAGCTCAACACCAGCGTACGAGCAGCACTTC	CACSSTPAYEQHF
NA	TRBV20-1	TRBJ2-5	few	TGCAGTGCCATCGGGCAGAGGCAAGACCAAGAGACCCAGTACTTC	CSAIGQRQDQETQYF
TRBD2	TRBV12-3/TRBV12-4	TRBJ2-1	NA	TGCGCCCGCAGTACCTATAGGACTAGCGTGGATGAGCAGTTCTTC	CARSTYRTSVDEQFF
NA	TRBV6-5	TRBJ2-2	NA	TGTGCCAGCAGCCCGGGTTGTATCGAACACCGGGAGCTGTTTTTT	CASSPGCIEHRELFF
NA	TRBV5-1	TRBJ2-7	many	TGCGCCAGCAGCGAGCAGCTGTCCCAAAGAGTCTCTGGGCAGTACTTC	CASSEQLSQRVSGQYF
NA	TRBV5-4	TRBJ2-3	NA	TGTGCCAGCAGCCACAGGACTACTCATACGCAGTATTTT	CASSHRTTHTQYF
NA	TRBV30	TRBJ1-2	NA	TGTGCCTGGAGAGGGACGGTTTATAGTCTTAACTATGGCTACACCTTC	CAWRGTVYSLNYGYTF
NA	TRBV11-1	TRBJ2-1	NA	TGTGCCAGCAGAATCATAGGGGGGGGACCCTACAATGAGCAGTTCTTC	CASRIIGGGPYNEQFF
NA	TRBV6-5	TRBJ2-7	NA	TGTGCCAGCAGTTCGTCCCAGGCGGAGTCTACCCAAGAGCAGTACTTC	CASSSSQAESTQEQYF
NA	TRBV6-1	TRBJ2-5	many	TGTGCCAGCACGAGGGAAGGGGGGGGCCTGGAGACCCAGTACTTC	CASTREGGGLETQYF
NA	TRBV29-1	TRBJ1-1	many	TGCAGCCTCCAAGGGGGGCAATACACTGAAGCTTTCTTT	CSLQGGQYTEAFF
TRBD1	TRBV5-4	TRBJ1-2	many	TGTGCCAGCAACCTGGACAGGGGGTATGGCTACACCTTC	CASNLDRGYGYTF
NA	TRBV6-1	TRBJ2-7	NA	TGTGTCAGCAGTACGGGCGGCTCCTACGAGCTGTACTTC	CVSSTGGSYELYF
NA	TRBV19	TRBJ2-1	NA	TGTGCCAGTAGTACATCGGACAGGTGGGGGGATGAGCAGTTCTTC	CASSTSDRWGDEQFF
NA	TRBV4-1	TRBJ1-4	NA	TGCGCCAGCAGCCACCACAATAGGGGTCAAGAAAAACTGCTTTTT	CASSHHNRGQEKLLF
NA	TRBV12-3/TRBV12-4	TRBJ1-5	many	TGTGCCAGCAGTTTTGACAGCAATCAGCCCCAGCATTTT	CASSFDSNQPQHF
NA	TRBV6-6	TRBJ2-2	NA	TGTGCCAGCAGGACAACAGGGGGGGTCACCGGGGAGCTGTTTTTT	CASRTTGGVTGELFF
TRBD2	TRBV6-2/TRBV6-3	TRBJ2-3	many	TGTGCCAGCAGTCGGACTAGCGGCAACACATATACGCAGTATTTT	CASSRTSGNTYTQYF
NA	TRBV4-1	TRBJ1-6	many	TGCGCCAGCAGCCAAGAAGTAGCGGGCGGCAATTCACCCCTCCACTTT	CASSQEVAGGNSPLHF
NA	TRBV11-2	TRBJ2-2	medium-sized	TGTGCCAGCAGCCCAAACCTAATCTCGAACACCGGGGAGCTGTTTTTT	CASSPNLISNTGELFF
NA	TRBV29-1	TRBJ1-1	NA	TGCAGCGTTGCGGTCAGCATGAACACTGAAGCTTTCTTT	CSVAVSMNTEAFF
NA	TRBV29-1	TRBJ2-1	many	TGCAGCTCTACTGACAGGAGCTCCTACAATGAGCAGTTCTTC	CSSTDRSSYNEQFF
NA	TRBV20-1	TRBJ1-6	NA	TGCAGTGCCGACCGGGGCCTCTCCTATAATTCACCCCCCCACTTT	CSADRGLSYNSPPHF